Presented here are 4 T cell receptor beta chains from one specimen sequenced in a study of blood T cell repertoires in COVID-19. Sequencing used immunoSEQ multiplex PCR; TCRdb keeps in-frame clones, though not all of them. The sample has 200,000 or so clones; just over 85% are singletons. Sequenced: PBMCs or T cells enriched from blood (not recorded which). These receptors originate from a woman aged 40 to 55 with acute COVID-19.

This clone was counted once. The V gene is TRBV3-1 (or the pseudogene TRBV3-2), the J gene TRBJ1-5; 8 nucleotides agree with TRBD1. The CDR3 consists of 14 residues. V shed 1 base and J 4 bases; nucleotides not matched to a gene: 0. Germline CDR1 and CDR2: LGHDT and YNNKEL (reference sequence). The CDR3 reads CASSQGQGNQPQHF. In DNA form, the CDR3 reads TGTGCCAGCAGCCAAGGACAGGGGAATCAGCCCCAGCATTTT.

The chain recombines TRBV9 with TRBJ1-1; a possible D gene is TRBD1 (5 bases). Trimming cost V 2 bases and J 1 base, with 9 bases left between them. Germline values: CDR1 SGDLS, CDR2 YYNGEE. CDR3 length: 14 residues. CDR3 in amino acids: CASSVSGANTEAFF. The CDR3 DNA follows: TGTGCCAGCAGCGTGTCTGGGGCGAACACTGAAGCTTTCTTT. Based on the CDR3 plus reference TRBV9 and TRBJ1-1, the full variable domain is DSGVTQTPKHLITATGQRVTLRCSPRSGDLSVYWYQQSLDQGLQFLIQYYNGEERAKGNILERFSAQQFPDLHSELNLSSLELGDSALYFCASSVSGANTEAFFGQGTRLTVV.

For the CDR3, the DNA is TGTGCCAGCTCTTCCCTTTCGGGACAGGGAGGGGCGCCTGGAAACACCATATATTTT. Translating it yields CASSSLSGQGGAPGNTIYF. The chain links TRBV18 to TRBJ1-3; 9 nucleotides match TRBD1. CDR1 is KGHSH, CDR2 LQKENI, per germline. The CDR3 covers 19 residues. After removal of 6 bases from V and 2 bases from J, the junction contained 17 bases not matched to a gene.

The J gene is TRBJ1-2, the V gene TRBV7-2; TRBD1 matches at 10 bases. This CDR3 has 14 residues. J was trimmed by 8 bases and V by 3 bases; bases with no gene match: 6. CDR1 is SGHTA, CDR2 FQGNSA, per germline. In nucleotides, the CDR3 is TGTGCCAGCAGCTTCTCGGACAGGGGGTTGGGCTACACCTTC. Translating it yields CASSFSDRGLGYTF.